The TCR beta chain described here comes from a study of blood T cell repertoires in COVID-19. Libraries were prepared by immunoSEQ multiplex PCR; TCRdb keeps only in-frame clonotypes and omits some of them. The table records approximately 57,000 clones, more than 75% of them present only once. The TCR comes from a middle-aged man with active COVID-19. The sample was peripheral blood.

Here the CDR3 DNA reads TGCGCCAGCAGCTTCCCGGGACAGGGGGGGATCACAGATACGCAGTATTTT. Its protein is CASSFPGQGGITDTQYF. The chain joins TRBV5-1 to TRBJ2-3; 11 positions agree with TRBD1. Looked up from germline, CDR1 is SGHRS and CDR2 is YFSETQ. Trimming cost V 2 bases and J 2 bases; bases outside gene matches: 7. The CDR3 sequence is 17 residues long.